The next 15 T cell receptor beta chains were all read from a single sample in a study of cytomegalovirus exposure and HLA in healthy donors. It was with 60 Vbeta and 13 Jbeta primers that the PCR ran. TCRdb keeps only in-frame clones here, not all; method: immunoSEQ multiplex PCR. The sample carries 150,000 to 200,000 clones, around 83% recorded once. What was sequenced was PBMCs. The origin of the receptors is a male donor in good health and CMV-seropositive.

The CDR3 sequence is CASSLGLAVYEQYF. For the CDR3, the DNA is TGTGCCAGCAGCTTGGGACTAGCGGTCTACGAGCAGTACTTC. The rearrangement joins TRBV5-5 to TRBJ2-7; 9 bases align to TRBD2. Per the germline V gene, CDR1 is SGHKS and CDR2 is YYEKEE (reference sequence). The CDR3 runs to 14 residues. Trimming took 0 bases from V and 3 from J; bases not matched to a gene: 1.

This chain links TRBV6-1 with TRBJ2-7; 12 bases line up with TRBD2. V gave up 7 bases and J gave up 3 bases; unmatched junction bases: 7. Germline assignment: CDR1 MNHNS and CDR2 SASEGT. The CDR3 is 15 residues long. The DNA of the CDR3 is TGTGCCAGCAACGCTGCTAGCGGGGGGGACTACGAGCAGTACTTC. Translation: CASNAASGGDYEQYF.

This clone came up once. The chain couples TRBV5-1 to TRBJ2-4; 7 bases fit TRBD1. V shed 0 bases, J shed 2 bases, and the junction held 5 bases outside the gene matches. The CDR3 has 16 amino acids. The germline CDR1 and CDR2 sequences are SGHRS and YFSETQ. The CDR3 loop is CASSLEGRGSKNIQYF. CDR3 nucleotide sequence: TGCGCCAGCAGCTTGGAAGGCAGGGGGTCCAAAAACATTCAGTACTTC.

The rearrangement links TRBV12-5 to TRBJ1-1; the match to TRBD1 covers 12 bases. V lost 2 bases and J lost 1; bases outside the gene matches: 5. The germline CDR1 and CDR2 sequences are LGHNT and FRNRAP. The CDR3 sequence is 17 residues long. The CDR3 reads CASGLSGQGAGNTEAFF. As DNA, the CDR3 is TGTGCTAGTGGTTTGTCGGGACAGGGGGCTGGGAACACTGAAGCTTTCTTT.

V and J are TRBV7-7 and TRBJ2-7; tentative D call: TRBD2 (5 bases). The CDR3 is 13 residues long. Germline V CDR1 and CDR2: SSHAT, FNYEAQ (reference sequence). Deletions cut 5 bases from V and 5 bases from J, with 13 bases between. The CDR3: CASSVALRDEQYF. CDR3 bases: TGTGCCAGCAGCGTCGCCCTGAGGGACGAGCAGTACTTC.

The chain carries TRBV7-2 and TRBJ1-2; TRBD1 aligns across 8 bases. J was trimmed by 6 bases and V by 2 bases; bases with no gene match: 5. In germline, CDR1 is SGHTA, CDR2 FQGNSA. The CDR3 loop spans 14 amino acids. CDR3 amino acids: CASSLTGQGHGYTF. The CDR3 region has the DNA TGTGCCAGCAGCTTAACAGGACAGGGCCATGGCTACACCTTC.

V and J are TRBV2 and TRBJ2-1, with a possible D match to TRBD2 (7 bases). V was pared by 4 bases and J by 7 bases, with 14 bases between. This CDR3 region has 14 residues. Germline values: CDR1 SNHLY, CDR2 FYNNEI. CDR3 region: CASSAGGRTNEQFF. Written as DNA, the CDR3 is TGTGCCAGCAGTGCCGGGGGGCGCACGAATGAGCAGTTCTTC. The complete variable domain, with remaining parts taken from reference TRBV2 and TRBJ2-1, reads EPEVTQTPSHQVTQMGQEVILRCVPISNHLYFYWYRQILGQKVEFLVSFYNNEISEKSEIFDDQFSVERPDGSNFTLKIRSTKLEDSAMYFCASSAGGRTNEQFFGPGTRLTVL.

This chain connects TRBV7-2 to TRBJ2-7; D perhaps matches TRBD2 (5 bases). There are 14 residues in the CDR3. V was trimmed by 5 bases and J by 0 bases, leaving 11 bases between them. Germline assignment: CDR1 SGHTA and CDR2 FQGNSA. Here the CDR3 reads CASSPSGLSYEQYF. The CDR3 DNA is TGTGCCAGCAGCCCGTCCGGACTCTCCTACGAGCAGTACTTC.

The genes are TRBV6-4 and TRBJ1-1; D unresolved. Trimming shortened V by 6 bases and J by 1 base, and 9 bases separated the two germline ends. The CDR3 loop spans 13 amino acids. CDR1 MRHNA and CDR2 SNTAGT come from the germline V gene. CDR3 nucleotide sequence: TGTGCCAGCAGGGTGTCGGGGAACACTGAAGCTTTCTTT. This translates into CASRVSGNTEAFF.

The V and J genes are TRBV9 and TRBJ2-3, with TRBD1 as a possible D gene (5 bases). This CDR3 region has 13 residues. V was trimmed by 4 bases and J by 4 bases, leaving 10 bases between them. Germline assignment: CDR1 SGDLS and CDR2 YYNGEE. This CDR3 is CASSLGLADTQYF. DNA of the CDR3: TGTGCCAGCAGCCTGGGGCTAGCAGATACGCAGTATTTT.

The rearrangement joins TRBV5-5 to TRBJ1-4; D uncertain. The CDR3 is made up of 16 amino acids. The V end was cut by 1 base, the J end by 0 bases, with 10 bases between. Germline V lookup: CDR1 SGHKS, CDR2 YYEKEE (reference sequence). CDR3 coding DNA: TGTGCCAGCAGCTTGCGGGGAACTACAACTAATGAAAAACTGTTTTTT. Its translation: CASSLRGTTTNEKLFF.

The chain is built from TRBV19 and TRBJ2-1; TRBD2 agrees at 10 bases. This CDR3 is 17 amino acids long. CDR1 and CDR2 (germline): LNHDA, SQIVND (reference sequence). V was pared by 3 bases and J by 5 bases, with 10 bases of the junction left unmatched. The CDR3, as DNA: TGTGCCAGTAGTATCCGTATCGGGACTAGCGTTAACAATGAGCAGTTCTTC. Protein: CASSIRIGTSVNNEQFF.

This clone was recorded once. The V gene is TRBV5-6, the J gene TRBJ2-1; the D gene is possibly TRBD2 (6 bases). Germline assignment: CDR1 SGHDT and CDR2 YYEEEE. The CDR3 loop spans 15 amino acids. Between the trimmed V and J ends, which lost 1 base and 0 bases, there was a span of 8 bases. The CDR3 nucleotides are TGTGCCAGCAGCTTGTACGGGAGCTCCTACAATGAGCAGTTCTTC. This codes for CASSLYGSSYNEQFF. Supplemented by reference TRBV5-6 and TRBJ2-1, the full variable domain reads DAGVTQSPTHLIKTRGQQVTLRCSPKSGHDTVSWYQQALGQGPQFIFQYYEEEERQRGNFPDRFSGHQFPNYSSELNVNALLLGDSALYLCASSLYGSSYNEQFFGPGTRLTVL.

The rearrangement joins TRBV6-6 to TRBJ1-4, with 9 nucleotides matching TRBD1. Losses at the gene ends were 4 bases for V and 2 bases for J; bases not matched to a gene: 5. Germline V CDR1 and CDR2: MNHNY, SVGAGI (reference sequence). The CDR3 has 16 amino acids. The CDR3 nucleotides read TGTGCCAGCAGTTCGTGGGACAGGGTCACTAATGAAAAACTGTTTTTT. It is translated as CASSSWDRVTNEKLFF.

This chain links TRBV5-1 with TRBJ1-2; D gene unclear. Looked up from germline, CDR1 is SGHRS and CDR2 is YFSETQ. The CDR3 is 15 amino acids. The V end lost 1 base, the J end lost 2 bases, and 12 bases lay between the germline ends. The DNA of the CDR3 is TGCGCCAGCAGCTTGAGGCTGAGCGAGAACTATGGCTACACCTTC. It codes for CASSLRLSENYGYTF. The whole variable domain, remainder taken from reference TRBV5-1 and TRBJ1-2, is KAGVTQTPRYLIKTRGQQVTLSCSPISGHRSVSWYQQTPGQGLQFLFEYFSETQRNKGNFPGRFSGRQFSNSRSEMNVSTLELGDSALYLCASSLRLSENYGYTFGSGTRLTVV.